This TCR beta chain was profiled in a study of blood T cell repertoires in COVID-19. In the study overall: T cells, B-cell-depleted T cells, or PBMCs supplied cDNA or gDNA.

With 5 bases removed from V and 0 bases from J, the gap between germline ends came to 12 bases. This CDR3 has 15 residues. Germline V gives CDR1 SGHRS, CDR2 YFSETQ. Original analysis: Amplification with reference gene primers provided the estimates of nucleated cell counts. The method was immunoSEQ multiplex PCR; TCRdb's version includes in-frame clones alone and lacks a portion of them. V and J calls and clone size come straight from that table; D and trimming were deduced from the DNA. The sample shows about 68,000 clones, 86% of them seen only once. This receptor was identified in a man in his thirties or forties with acute or convalescent COVID-19. Sequencing used peripheral blood. The chain combines TRBV5-1 with TRBJ2-1; D is unresolved. CDR3 in amino acids: CASSHPRSSYNEQFF. The CDR3 DNA is TGCGCCAGCAGTCACCCTAGGAGCTCCTACAATGAGCAGTTCTTC.